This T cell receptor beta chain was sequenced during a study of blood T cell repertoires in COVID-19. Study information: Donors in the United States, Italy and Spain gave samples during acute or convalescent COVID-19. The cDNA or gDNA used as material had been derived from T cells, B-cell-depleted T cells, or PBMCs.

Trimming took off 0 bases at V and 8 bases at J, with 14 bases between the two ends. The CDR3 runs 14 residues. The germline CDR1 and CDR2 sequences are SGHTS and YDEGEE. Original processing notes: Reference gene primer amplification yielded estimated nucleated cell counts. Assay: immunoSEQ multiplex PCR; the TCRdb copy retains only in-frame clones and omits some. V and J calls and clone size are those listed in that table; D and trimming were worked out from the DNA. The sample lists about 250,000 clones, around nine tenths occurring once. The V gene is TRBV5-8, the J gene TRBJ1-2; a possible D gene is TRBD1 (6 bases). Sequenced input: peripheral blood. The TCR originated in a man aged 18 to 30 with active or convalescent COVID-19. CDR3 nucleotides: TGTGCCAGCAGCTTGGGGGCAGGGGCGAAGGGCTACACCTTC. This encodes CASSLGAGAKGYTF.